The rows below give T cell receptor beta chains drawn from one sample of a study of blood T cell repertoires in COVID-19. Repertoires were generated with immunoSEQ multiplex PCR, while TCRdb's copy carries only in-frame clones and drops some. The table shows 120,000 or so clones, with more than 75% occurring only once. The sample was peripheral blood. The receptors derive from a human donor in a cohort sampled during active COVID-19. Each CDR3 is given with its conserved first and last residue. The D gene is left open where the match is weak. Clone size is shown for a subset of rows, as once, few, many or a class of expanded clone.

d_gene	v_gene	j_gene	abundance	CDR3aa	CDR3nt
TRBD1	TRBV28	TRBJ2-3	-	CASSPRDRSTDTQYF	TGTGCCAGCAGTCCCCGGGACAGGTCTACAGATACGCAGTATTTT
-	TRBV9	TRBJ1-3	once	CASSVGRLGWSGNTIYF	TGTGCCAGCAGCGTAGGGCGGTTAGGTTGGTCTGGAAACACCATATATTTT
-	TRBV3-1/TRBV3-2	TRBJ2-1	-	CASSQVRSSYSYNEQFF	TGTGCCAGCAGCCAAGTCCGATCTAGTTACTCCTACAATGAGCAGTTCTTC
-	TRBV3-1/TRBV3-2	TRBJ2-7	-	CASSQEYTEAYEQYF	TGTGCCAGCAGCCAAGAGTATACAGAAGCCTACGAGCAGTACTTC
-	TRBV6-1	TRBJ2-3	-	CASSEARVGWQGRVADTQYF	TGTGCCAGCAGTGAAGCGAGGGTTGGGTGGCAGGGGAGGGTCGCAGATACGCAGTATTTT
-	TRBV7-2	TRBJ2-7	-	CASSLARGSVSSYEQYF	TGTGCCAGCAGCTTAGCGCGGGGATCGGTGTCCTCCTACGAGCAGTACTTC
TRBD2	TRBV5-4	TRBJ2-7	-	CASSPGLAGGGEQYF	TGTGCCAGCAGCCCCGGACTAGCGGGAGGAGGCGAGCAGTACTTC
TRBD2	TRBV3-1/TRBV3-2	TRBJ2-7	-	CASSPPLAGGYEQYF	TGTGCCAGCAGCCCCCCCCTAGCGGGGGGGTACGAGCAGTACTTC
-	TRBV18	TRBJ1-2	-	CASSPSTEPNYGYTF	TGTGCCAGCTCACCCTCTACAGAACCGAACTATGGCTACACCTTC
-	TRBV30	TRBJ1-1	once	CAWTEGYTEAFF	TGTGCCTGGACGGAGGGATACACTGAAGCTTTCTTT
TRBD2	TRBV11-2	TRBJ2-5	-	CASSFVTSGAQETQYF	TGTGCCAGCAGCTTCGTTACTAGCGGGGCACAAGAGACCCAGTACTTC
TRBD1	TRBV29-1	TRBJ2-7	-	CSVKTGSAYEQYF	TGCAGCGTTAAGACAGGGTCCGCCTACGAGCAGTACTTC
-	TRBV19	TRBJ1-2	-	CASSMGAWYGYTF	TGTGCCAGTAGTATGGGGGCTTGGTATGGCTACACCTTC
TRBD2	TRBV7-9	TRBJ2-7	once	CASSQIAGASSYEQYF	TGTGCCAGCAGCCAAATAGCGGGAGCGAGCTCCTACGAGCAGTACTTC
-	TRBV6-1	TRBJ1-3	-	CASSEGGGAGNTIYF	TGTGCCAGCAGTGAAGGTGGAGGGGCTGGAAACACCATATATTTT
-	TRBV11-2	TRBJ2-3	-	CASSLDIPDTQYF	TGTGCCAGCAGCTTAGATATTCCAGATACGCAGTATTTT
-	TRBV7-9	TRBJ2-7	-	CASSLDARGFGYEQYF	TGTGCCAGCAGCTTAGACGCCCGGGGTTTTGGGTACGAGCAGTACTTC
TRBD2	TRBV3-1/TRBV3-2	TRBJ2-2	once	CASSQGETSGSAGELFF	TGTGCCAGCAGCCAGGGAGAGACTAGCGGGAGTGCCGGGGAGCTGTTTTTT
-	TRBV27	TRBJ2-7	-	CAIQGGAYEQYF	TGTGCCATCCAGGGTGGGGCCTACGAGCAGTACTTC
TRBD2	TRBV6-5	TRBJ2-1	-	CASSSGGSWGGQFF	TGTGCCAGCAGTAGCGGCGGGAGCTGGGGGGGGCAGTTCTTC
-	TRBV19	TRBJ1-2	-	CASSIAENYGYTF	TGTGCCAGTAGTATTGCAGAAAACTATGGCTACACCTTC
TRBD1	TRBV6-6	TRBJ2-7	-	CASSGNRGKFYEQYF	TGTGCCAGCAGTGGGAACAGGGGGAAATTTTACGAGCAGTACTTC
-	TRBV5-1	TRBJ1-5	few	CASSLIGEPRQPQHF	TGCGCCAGCAGCTTGATCGGGGAACCCAGGCAGCCCCAGCATTTT
TRBD1	TRBV6-5	TRBJ1-5	-	CASNNRDRVGQPQHF	TGTGCCAGCAATAACCGGGACAGGGTCGGGCAGCCCCAGCATTTT
-	TRBV7-8	TRBJ2-7	-	CASSRGSGFAYEQYF	TGTGCCAGCAGCCGAGGGAGCGGATTTGCCTACGAGCAGTACTTC
TRBD1	TRBV6-1	TRBJ2-1	-	CASSEAVGQGALEQFF	TGTGCCAGCAGTGAAGCTGTGGGACAGGGGGCATTAGAGCAGTTCTTC
-	TRBV29-1	TRBJ2-4	-	CSVVSGQAKNIQYF	TGCAGCGTTGTCAGCGGTCAAGCCAAAAACATTCAGTACTTC
TRBD1	TRBV4-1	TRBJ1-2	-	CASSQMATGGLDGYTF	TGCGCCAGCAGCCAAATGGCGACAGGGGGACTTGATGGCTACACCTTC
-	TRBV25-1	TRBJ1-6	-	CASSEPREGNSPLHF	TGTGCCAGCAGTGAACCCAGGGAAGGGAATTCACCCCTCCACTTT
-	TRBV3-1/TRBV3-2	TRBJ1-3	once	CASSQEGGWTIYF	TGTGCCAGCAGCCAAGAGGGGGGGTGGACCATATATTTT
-	TRBV11-3	TRBJ2-1	-	CASSFSFKASYNEQFF	TGTGCCAGCAGCTTTTCCTTTAAAGCTTCCTACAATGAGCAGTTCTTC
TRBD2	TRBV4-1	TRBJ2-7	once	CASSQESGGSYEQYF	TGCGCCAGCAGCCAAGAGAGCGGGGGCTCCTACGAGCAGTACTTC
-	TRBV25-1	TRBJ1-3	-	CASSDTLDSYSGNTIYF	TGTGCCAGCAGTGACACCCTGGACAGCTACTCTGGAAACACCATATATTTT
TRBD2	TRBV6-4	TRBJ2-1	-	CASSGTSGANEQFF	TGTGCCAGCAGTGGTACTAGCGGGGCCAATGAGCAGTTCTTC
TRBD1	TRBV28	TRBJ1-6	-	CASSLGTGHSPLHF	TGTGCCAGCAGTCTCGGGACAGGGCATTCACCCCTCCACTTT
-	TRBV28	TRBJ1-2	-	CASLLGNGYGYTF	TGTGCCAGCCTCCTCGGGAACGGCTATGGCTACACCTTC
TRBD1	TRBV27	TRBJ1-5	-	CASSLTGGFNQPQHF	TGTGCCAGCAGTTTGACAGGGGGCTTTAATCAGCCCCAGCATTTT
-	TRBV6-4	TRBJ2-3	-	CASSHQATDTQYF	TGTGCCAGCAGTCACCAAGCAACAGATACGCAGTATTTT
-	TRBV2	TRBJ2-7	-	CASSLAEALYEQYF	TGTGCCAGCAGCCTGGCGGAGGCCCTCTACGAGCAGTACTTC
TRBD1	TRBV19	TRBJ1-5	once	CASSMETGGSQPQHF	TGTGCCAGTAGTATGGAGACAGGGGGGAGTCAGCCCCAGCATTTT
TRBD1	TRBV5-6	TRBJ1-2	-	CASSPGQGRIGYTF	TGTGCCAGCAGCCCGGGACAGGGCCGGATTGGCTACACCTTC
-	TRBV27	TRBJ2-7	-	CASSLSLTGTLSYEQYF	TGTGCCAGCAGTTTGTCCCTGACAGGGACTCTCTCCTACGAGCAGTACTTC
-	TRBV28	TRBJ2-3	-	CASAPWGLGDTQYF	TGTGCCAGCGCCCCTTGGGGGCTAGGAGATACGCAGTATTTT
-	TRBV29-1	TRBJ2-7	-	CSVYAGEATYEQYF	TGCAGCGTTTATGCCGGGGAGGCGACCTACGAGCAGTACTTC
-	TRBV7-7	TRBJ2-2	-	CASSSILGELFF	TGTGCTAGCAGCTCAATACTGGGGGAGCTGTTTTTT
-	TRBV7-9	TRBJ2-5	-	CASSLGLAHPQETQYF	TGTGCCAGCAGCTTAGGGCTTGCACACCCACAAGAGACCCAGTACTTC
-	TRBV30	TRBJ1-4	-	CAWSVSGEGEKLFF	TGTGCCTGGAGTGTATCCGGGGAGGGTGAAAAACTGTTTTTT
-	TRBV11-2	TRBJ2-1	-	CASSFYEDSYNEQFF	TGTGCCAGCAGCTTCTATGAGGATTCCTACAATGAGCAGTTCTTC
-	TRBV9	TRBJ2-1	-	CASSVGGGKGNEQFF	TGTGCCAGCAGCGTAGGTGGGGGGAAGGGGAATGAGCAGTTCTTC
-	TRBV5-1	TRBJ2-7	-	CASSELPDRTYEQYF	TGCGCCAGCAGCGAGCTCCCGGACAGAACCTACGAGCAGTACTTC
-	TRBV6-1	TRBJ2-7	-	CASSESGLYHYEQYF	TGTGCCAGCAGTGAATCCGGACTATACCACTACGAGCAGTACTTC
-	TRBV5-4	TRBJ1-3	-	CASSFTGGNTIYF	TGTGCCAGCAGCTTTACAGGGGGAAACACCATATATTTT
-	TRBV19	TRBJ2-5	-	CASSSPGTTKETQYF	TGTGCCAGTAGTAGCCCCGGGACAACTAAAGAGACCCAGTACTTC
TRBD2	TRBV5-6	TRBJ2-7	-	CASSYGLAYEQYF	TGTGCCAGCAGCTACGGACTAGCCTACGAGCAGTACTTC
-	TRBV19	TRBJ2-7	-	CASSGQDYEQYF	TGTGCCAGTAGTGGGCAGGACTACGAGCAGTACTTC
-	TRBV19	TRBJ1-4	-	CATSGGAHNEKLFF	TGTGCCACCTCCGGGGGGGCCCATAATGAAAAACTGTTTTTT
TRBD2	TRBV12-3/TRBV12-4	TRBJ2-1	-	CASSNRGEGEQFF	TGTGCCAGCAGTAACCGGGGGGAGGGTGAGCAGTTCTTC
-	TRBV4-1	TRBJ2-7	-	CASNQGEGDTYEQYF	TGCGCCAGCAATCAAGGGGAGGGGGATACCTACGAGCAGTACTTC
TRBD2	TRBV7-9	TRBJ2-3	-	CASTLYSGGSTDTQYF	TGTGCCAGCACCTTGTACTCGGGAGGGAGCACAGATACGCAGTATTTT